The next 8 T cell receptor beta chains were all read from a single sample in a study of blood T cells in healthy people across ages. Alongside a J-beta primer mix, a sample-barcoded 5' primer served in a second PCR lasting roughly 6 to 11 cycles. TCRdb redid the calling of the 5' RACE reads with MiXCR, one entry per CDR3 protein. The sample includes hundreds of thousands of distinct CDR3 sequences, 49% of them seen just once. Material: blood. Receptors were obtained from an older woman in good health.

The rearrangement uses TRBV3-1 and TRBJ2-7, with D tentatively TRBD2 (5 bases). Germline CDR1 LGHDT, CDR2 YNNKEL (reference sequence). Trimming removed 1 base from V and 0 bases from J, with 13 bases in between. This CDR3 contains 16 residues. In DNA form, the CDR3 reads TGTGCCAGCAGCCAAGGGACTCTCAAGAGCTCCTACGAGCAGTACTTC. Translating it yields CASSQGTLKSSYEQYF.

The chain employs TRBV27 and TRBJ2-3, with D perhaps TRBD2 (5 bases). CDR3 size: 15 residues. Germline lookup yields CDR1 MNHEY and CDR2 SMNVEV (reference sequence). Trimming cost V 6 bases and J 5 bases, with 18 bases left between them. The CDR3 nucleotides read TGTGCCAGCAGCAGGACGCCCAACGGGGTAGATACGCAGTATTTT. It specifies CASSRTPNGVDTQYF.

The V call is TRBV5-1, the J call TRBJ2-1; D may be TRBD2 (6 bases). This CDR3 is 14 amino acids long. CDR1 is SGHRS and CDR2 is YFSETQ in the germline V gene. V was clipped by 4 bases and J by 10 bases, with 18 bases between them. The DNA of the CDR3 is TGCGCCAGCAGCCTCCGACTAGGAGAGGGGGAGCAGTTCTTC. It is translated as CASSLRLGEGEQFF.

The CDR3 bases are TGTGCCAGCAGCGTAGACAGGGAGCTAAATACCGGGGAGCTGTTTTTT. Its translation is CASSVDRELNTGELFF. This chain connects TRBV9 to TRBJ2-2; maybe TRBD1 (6 bases). The CDR3 has 16 amino acids. V was clipped by 0 bases and J by 5 bases, with 14 bases between them. Germline values: CDR1 SGDLS, CDR2 YYNGEE.

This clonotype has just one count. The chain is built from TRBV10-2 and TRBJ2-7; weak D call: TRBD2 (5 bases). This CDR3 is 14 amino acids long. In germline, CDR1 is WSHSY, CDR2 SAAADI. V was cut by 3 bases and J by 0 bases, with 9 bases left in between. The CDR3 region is CASSDRGTSYEQYF. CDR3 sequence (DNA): TGCGCCAGCAGTGATCGGGGTACCTCCTACGAGCAGTACTTC.

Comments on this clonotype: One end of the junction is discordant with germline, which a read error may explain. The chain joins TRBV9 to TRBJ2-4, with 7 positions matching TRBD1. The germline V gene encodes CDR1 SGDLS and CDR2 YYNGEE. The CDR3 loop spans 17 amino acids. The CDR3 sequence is CAGSATGTVGAKNIQYF. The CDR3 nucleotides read TGTGCCGGCAGCGCGACCGGGACAGTGGGAGCCAAAAACATTCAGTACTTC.

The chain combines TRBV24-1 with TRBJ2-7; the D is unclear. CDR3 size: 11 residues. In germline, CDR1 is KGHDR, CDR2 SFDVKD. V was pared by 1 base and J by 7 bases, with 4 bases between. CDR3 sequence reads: CATSDFGEQYF. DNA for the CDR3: TGTGCCACCAGTGATTTCGGTGAGCAGTACTTC.

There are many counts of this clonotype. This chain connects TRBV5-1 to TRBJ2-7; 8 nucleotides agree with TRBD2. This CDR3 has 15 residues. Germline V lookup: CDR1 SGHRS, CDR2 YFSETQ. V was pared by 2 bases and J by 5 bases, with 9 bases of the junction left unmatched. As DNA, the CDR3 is TGCGCCAGCAGCTTATCGGGAGGGGTGTACAACGAGCAGTACTTC. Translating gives CASSLSGGVYNEQYF.